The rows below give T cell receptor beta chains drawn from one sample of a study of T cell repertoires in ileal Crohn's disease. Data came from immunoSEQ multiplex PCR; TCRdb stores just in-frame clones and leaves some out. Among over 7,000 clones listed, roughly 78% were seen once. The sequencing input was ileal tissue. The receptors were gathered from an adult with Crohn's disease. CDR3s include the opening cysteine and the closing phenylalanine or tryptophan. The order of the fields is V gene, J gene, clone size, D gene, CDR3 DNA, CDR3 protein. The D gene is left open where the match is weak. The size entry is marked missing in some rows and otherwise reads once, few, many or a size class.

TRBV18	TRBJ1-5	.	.	TGTGCCAGCTCACGACAGAGGGGGCAGCCCCAGCATTTT	CASSRQRGQPQHF
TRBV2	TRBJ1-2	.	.	TGTGCCAACCTACCAAGGGAAACAAACTATGGCTACACCTTC	CANLPRETNYGYTF
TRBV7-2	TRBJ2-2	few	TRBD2	TGTGCCAGCAGCGCGACTAGCGGGATGGCCGGGGAGCTGTTTTTT	CASSATSGMAGELFF
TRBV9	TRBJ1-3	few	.	TGTGCCAGCAGCGTAGGGGTGGGAAACTTTGGAAACACCATATATTTT	CASSVGVGNFGNTIYF
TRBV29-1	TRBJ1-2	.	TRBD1	TGCAGCGCTCTCCGGGACAGAGGGCATGGCTACACCTTC	CSALRDRGHGYTF
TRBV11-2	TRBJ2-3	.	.	TGTGCCAGCAGCTTCGGCGACAGGCTGGATACGCAGTATTTT	CASSFGDRLDTQYF
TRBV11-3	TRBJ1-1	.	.	TGTGCCAGCAGTCCCACAGTCCTCCTTGAAGCTTTCTTT	CASSPTVLLEAFF
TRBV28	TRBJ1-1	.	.	TGTGCCACCTTTAGACACGACACTGAAGCTTTCTTT	CATFRHDTEAFF
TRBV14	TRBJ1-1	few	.	TGTGCCAGCAGCCAAACCTATCTGAACACTGAAGCTTTCTTT	CASSQTYLNTEAFF
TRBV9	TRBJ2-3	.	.	TGTGCCAGCGGGAGCCCCCGGGGTAGCGGTAGCACAGATACGCAGTATTTT	CASGSPRGSGSTDTQYF
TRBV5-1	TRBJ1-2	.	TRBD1	TGCGCCAGCAGCTTGCGTCGAGGGACAGGGGGTGACTATGGCTACACCTTC	CASSLRRGTGGDYGYTF
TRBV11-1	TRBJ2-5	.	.	TGTGCCAGCAGCCTCCGGCGGGCGCAGCCCAGCCCTAGAGAGACCCAGTACTTC	CASSLRRAQPSPRETQYF
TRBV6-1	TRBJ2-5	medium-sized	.	TGTGCCAGCAGGATTGGAGGGGGCCGGGAAGAGACCCAGTACTTC	CASRIGGGREETQYF
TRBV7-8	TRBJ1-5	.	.	TGTGCCAGCAGCTCGAGTCCCTCTGATCAGCCCCAGCATTTT	CASSSSPSDQPQHF
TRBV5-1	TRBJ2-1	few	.	TGCGCCAGCAGCCCGCTAGGGCAACCCAACAATGAGCAGTTCTTC	CASSPLGQPNNEQFF
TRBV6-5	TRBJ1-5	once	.	TGTGCCAGCAGTGACCTGACAGGCCAGCCCCAGCATTTT	CASSDLTGQPQHF
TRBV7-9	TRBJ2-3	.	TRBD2	TGTGCCAGCAGCCACCTAGCGGGAAGGGGGGATACGCAGTATTTT	CASSHLAGRGDTQYF
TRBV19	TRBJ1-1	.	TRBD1	TGTGCCAGTAGTTGGGACAGAAACACTGAAGCTTTCTTT	CASSWDRNTEAFF
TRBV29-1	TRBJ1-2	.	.	TGCAGCGTGAATCAGGGGACTCATGGCTACACCTTC	CSVNQGTHGYTF
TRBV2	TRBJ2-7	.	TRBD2	TGTGCCAGCAGACGACTAGCGGGGCCCTATTTCGAGCAGTACTTC	CASRRLAGPYFEQYF
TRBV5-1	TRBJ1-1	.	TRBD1	TGCGCCAGCAGCTTGAGGACAGGTGAAGGGGCTGAAGCTTTCTTT	CASSLRTGEGAEAFF
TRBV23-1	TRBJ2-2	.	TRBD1	TGCGCCAGCAGTCACTCCGGGAAGGGGACAGGGCACACCGGGGAGCTGTTTTTT	CASSHSGKGTGHTGELFF
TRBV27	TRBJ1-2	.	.	TGTGCCAGCAGTTTCACCGGGGGCTATGGCTACACCTTC	CASSFTGGYGYTF
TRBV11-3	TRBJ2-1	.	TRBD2	TGTGCCAGCAGCTTAAGGACTAGCGGTTACAATGAGCAGTTCTTC	CASSLRTSGYNEQFF